This T cell receptor beta chain is from a study of T cell responses to AZD1222 COVID-19 vaccine. Study results and caveats: The repertoires were collected only after the peak T cell response. Seropositivity was recorded at baseline in only a handful of AZD1222 recipients. Donors were mostly white British, more females; clonal diversity possibly underestimated.

Deletions cut 4 bases from V and 7 bases from J, with 18 bases between. The CDR3 has 16 residues. CDR1 and CDR2 from the germline V gene are SGHNT and YYREEE (reference sequence). Profiled with immunoSEQ multiplex PCR; TCRdb holds only in-frame clones, not every one. This sample has over 120,000 clones, with 93% found just once. About this clone: Its target is unknown.

Sample: peripheral blood, taken on day 0 of AZD1222 vaccination. This receptor was taken from an adult in good health. This chain connects TRBV5-4 to TRBJ1-6; weak D call: TRBD1 (5 bases). The chain's CDR3 is CASSRDRDGPNSPLHF. DNA of the CDR3: TGTGCCAGCAGCCGTGACCGGGACGGACCAAATTCACCCCTCCACTTT.